This T cell receptor (beta chain) was recovered during a study of T cell responses to AZD1222 COVID-19 vaccine. A remark on this clone: The antigen remains undetermined.

Some clones are missing from TCRdb's copy, which holds only in-frame ones; the method was immunoSEQ multiplex PCR. The table shows some 120,000 clones, with 89% occurring only once. Germline V gene sequence: CDR1 MNHEY, CDR2 SVGAGI. The CDR3 has 12 residues. The V segment lost 6 bases and the J segment 2 bases; nucleotides outside the gene matches: 0. Whole-study findings and limits: Reportedly, nearly half the spike-specific TCRs target unmutated variant regions. Recipients of two AZD1222 doses showed rising Spike-specific TCR breadth and depth. Most donors were white British, females outnumbered males, and clonal diversity was possibly underestimated.

Sequenced here: peripheral blood, sampled 28 days after the second AZD1222 dose. V is TRBV6-5 and J is TRBJ1-2; 7 bases fit TRBD1. The sequence derives from an adult who received the AZD1222 COVID-19 vaccine. CDR3 region: CASRTGNYGYTF. As DNA, the CDR3 is TGTGCCAGCAGGACAGGGAACTATGGCTACACCTTC.